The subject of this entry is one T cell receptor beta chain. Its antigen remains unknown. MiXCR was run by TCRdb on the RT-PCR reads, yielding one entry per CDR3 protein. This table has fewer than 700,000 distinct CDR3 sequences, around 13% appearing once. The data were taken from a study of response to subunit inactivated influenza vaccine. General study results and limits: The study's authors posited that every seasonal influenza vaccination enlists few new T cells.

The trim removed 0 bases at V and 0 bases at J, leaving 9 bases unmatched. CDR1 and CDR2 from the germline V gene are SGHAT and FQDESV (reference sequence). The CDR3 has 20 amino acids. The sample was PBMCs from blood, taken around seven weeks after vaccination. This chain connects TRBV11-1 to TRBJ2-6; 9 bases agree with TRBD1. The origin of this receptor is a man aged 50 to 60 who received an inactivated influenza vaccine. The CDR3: CASSLARDRESRSGANVLTF. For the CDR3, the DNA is TGTGCCAGCAGCTTAGCGAGGGACAGGGAATCCCGCTCTGGGGCCAACGTCCTGACTTTC.